This entry describes one TCR beta chain. Its antigen is still unknown. People with hyperthyroidism were aged 18 to 65 and newly diagnosed, under 2 months' duration. Amplified TCR beta CDR3 regions were obtained using RNA transcripts as template. Second-round multiplex PCR came after first-round RT-PCR with HTBI primers. TCRdb processed the multiplex PCR reads anew with MiXCR; each CDR3 protein has one entry. The sample lists 900,000 to 1,200,000 distinct CDR3 sequences; about 35% were seen once. The sample comes from a study of Graves' ophthalmopathy and Graves' hyperthyroidism. Study results and caveats: Among expanded thyroid clonotypes above 0.001 frequency, most also occurred in blood. In separating ophthalmopathy from stable hyperthyroidism, a 13-signature model achieved nearly 90% sensitivity and around 81% specificity.

Germline CDR1 reads SGDLS; CDR2 reads YYNGEE. With 1 base clipped from V and 11 bases from J, the junction kept 14 bases outside the gene matches. This CDR3 is 16 amino acids long. This clonotype originated in an adult man with Graves' hyperthyroidism. The sample consisted of peripheral blood or thyroid tissue (not recorded which). The V call is TRBV9, the J call TRBJ1-5; 8 bases map to TRBD1. This CDR3 is CASSVKAGGRRETQHF. CDR3 sequence (DNA): TGTGCCAGCAGCGTAAAGGCAGGGGGCCGTAGGGAGACCCAGCATTTT.